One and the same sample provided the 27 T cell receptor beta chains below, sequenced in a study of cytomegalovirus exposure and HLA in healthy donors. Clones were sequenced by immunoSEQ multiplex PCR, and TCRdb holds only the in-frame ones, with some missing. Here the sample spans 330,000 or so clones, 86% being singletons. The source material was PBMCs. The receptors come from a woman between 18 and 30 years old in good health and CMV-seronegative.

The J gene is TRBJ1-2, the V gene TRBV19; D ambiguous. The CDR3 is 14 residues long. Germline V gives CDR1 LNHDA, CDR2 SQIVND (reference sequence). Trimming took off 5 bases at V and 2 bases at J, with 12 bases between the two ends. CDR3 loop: CASSASASNYGYTF. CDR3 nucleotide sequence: TGTGCCAGTAGTGCCAGCGCCAGCAACTATGGCTACACCTTC.

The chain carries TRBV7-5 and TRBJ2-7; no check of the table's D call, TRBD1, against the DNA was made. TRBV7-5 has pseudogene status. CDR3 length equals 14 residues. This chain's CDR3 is CARGYGRQTYEQYF. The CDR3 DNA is TGTGCCAGAGGATACGGCAGACAGACCTACGAGCAGTACTTC.

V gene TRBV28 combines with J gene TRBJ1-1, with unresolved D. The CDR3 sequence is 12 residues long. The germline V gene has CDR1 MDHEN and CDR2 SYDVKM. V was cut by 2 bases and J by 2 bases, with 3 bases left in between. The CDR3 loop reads CASSLGNTEAFF. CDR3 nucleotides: TGTGCCAGCAGTTTAGGCAACACTGAAGCTTTCTTT.

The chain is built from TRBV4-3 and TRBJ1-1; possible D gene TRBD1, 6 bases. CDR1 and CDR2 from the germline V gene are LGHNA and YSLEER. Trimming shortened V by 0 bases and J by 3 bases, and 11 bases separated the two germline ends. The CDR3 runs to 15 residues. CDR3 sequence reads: CASSQDGGSYTEAFF. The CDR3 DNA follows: TGCGCCAGCAGCCAAGATGGGGGCTCGTACACTGAAGCTTTCTTT.

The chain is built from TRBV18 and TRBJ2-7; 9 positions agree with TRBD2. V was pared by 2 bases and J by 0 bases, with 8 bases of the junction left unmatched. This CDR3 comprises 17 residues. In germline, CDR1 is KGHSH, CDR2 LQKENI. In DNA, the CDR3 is TGTGCCAGCTCACCAGTAGCGGGGGAGGAGATCTCCTACGAGCAGTACTTC. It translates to CASSPVAGEEISYEQYF.

The CDR3 is CASSTPGSGSYEQYF. The DNA of the CDR3 is TGTGCCAGCAGTACCCCGGGGAGCGGCTCCTACGAGCAGTACTTC. The rearrangement joins TRBV28 to TRBJ2-7; tentative D call: TRBD2 (5 bases). CDR1 is MDHEN, CDR2 SYDVKM, per germline. V lost 5 bases and J lost 0, with 14 bases in between. The CDR3 covers 15 residues.

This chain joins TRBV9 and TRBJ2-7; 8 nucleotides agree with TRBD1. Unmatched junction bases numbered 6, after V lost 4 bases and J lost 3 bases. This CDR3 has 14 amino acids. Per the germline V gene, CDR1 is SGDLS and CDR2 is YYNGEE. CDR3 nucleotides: TGTGCCAGCAGCCAGGGGGCGTCGGGCTACGAGCAGTACTTC. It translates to CASSQGASGYEQYF.

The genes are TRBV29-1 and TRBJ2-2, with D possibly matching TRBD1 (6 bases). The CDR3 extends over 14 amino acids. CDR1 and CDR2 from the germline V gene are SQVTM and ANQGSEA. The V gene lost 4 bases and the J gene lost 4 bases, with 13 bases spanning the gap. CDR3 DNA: TGCAGCGTTGTGGGCAGGGGTACCACCGGGGAGCTGTTTTTT. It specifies CSVVGRGTTGELFF.

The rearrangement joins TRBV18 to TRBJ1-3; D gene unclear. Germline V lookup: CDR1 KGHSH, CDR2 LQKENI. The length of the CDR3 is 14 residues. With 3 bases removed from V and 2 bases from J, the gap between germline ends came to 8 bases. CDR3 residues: CASSPIEAGNTIYF. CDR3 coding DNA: TGTGCCAGCTCACCGATTGAGGCTGGAAACACCATATATTTT.

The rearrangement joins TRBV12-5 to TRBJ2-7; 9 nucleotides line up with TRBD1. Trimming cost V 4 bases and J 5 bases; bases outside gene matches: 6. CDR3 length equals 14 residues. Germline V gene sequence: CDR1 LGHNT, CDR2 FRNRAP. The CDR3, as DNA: TGTGCTAGTGGTTCCGGGACAGGGCGGCACGAGCAGTACTTC. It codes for CASGSGTGRHEQYF.

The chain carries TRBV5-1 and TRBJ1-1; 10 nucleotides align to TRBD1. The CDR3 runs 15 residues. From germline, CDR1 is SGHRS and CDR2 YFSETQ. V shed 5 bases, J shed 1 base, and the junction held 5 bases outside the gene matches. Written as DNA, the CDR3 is TGCGCCAGCAGAGAGGGACAGGGGACGAACACTGAAGCTTTCTTT. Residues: CASREGQGTNTEAFF.

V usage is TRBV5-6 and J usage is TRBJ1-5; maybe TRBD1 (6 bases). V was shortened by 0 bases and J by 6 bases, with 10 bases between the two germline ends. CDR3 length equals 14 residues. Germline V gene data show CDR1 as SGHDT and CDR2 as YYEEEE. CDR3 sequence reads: CASSLEGGSQPQHF. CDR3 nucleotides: TGTGCCAGCAGCTTGGAAGGGGGAAGTCAGCCCCAGCATTTT. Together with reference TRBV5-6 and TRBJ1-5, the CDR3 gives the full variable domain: DAGVTQSPTHLIKTRGQQVTLRCSPKSGHDTVSWYQQALGQGPQFIFQYYEEEERQRGNFPDRFSGHQFPNYSSELNVNALLLGDSALYLCASSLEGGSQPQHFGDGTRLSIL.

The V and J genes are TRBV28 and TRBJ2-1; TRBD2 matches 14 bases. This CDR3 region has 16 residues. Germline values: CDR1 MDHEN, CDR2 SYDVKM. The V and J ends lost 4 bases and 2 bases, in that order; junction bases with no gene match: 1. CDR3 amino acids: CASSSGLAGAYNEQFF. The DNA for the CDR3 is TGTGCCAGCAGTTCGGGACTAGCGGGGGCCTACAATGAGCAGTTCTTC.

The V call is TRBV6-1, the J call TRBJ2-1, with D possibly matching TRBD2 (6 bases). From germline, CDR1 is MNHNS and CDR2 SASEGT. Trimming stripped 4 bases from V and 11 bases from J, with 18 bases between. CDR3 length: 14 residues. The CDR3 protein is CASSANGGREKQFF. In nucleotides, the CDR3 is TGTGCCAGCAGTGCGAATGGGGGGAGAGAAAAGCAGTTCTTC.

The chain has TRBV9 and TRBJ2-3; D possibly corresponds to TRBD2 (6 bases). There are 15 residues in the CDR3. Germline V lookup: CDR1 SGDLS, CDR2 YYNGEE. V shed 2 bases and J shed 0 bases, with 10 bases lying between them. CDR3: CASSVGTLSTDTQYF. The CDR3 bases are TGTGCCAGCAGCGTCGGGACTTTAAGCACAGATACGCAGTATTTT.

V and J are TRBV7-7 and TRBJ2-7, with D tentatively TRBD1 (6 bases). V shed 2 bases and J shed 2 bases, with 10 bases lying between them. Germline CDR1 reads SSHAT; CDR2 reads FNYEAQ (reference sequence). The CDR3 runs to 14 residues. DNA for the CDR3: TGTGCCAGCAGCTTACGGGACAAACCCTACGAGCAGTACTTC. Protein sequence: CASSLRDKPYEQYF.

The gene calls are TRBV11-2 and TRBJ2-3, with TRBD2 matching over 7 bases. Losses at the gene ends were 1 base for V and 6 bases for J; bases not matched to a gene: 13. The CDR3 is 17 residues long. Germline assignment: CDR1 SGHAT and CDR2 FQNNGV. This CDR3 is CASSLAPGEGLSDTQYF. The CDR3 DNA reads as TGTGCCAGCAGCTTAGCACCGGGGGAGGGCTTGTCGGATACGCAGTATTTT.

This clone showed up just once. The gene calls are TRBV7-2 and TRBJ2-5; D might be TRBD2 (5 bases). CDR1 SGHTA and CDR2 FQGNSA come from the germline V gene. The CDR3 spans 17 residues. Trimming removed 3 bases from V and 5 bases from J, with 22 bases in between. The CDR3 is CASSLVNSPITGETQYF. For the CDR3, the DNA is TGTGCCAGCAGCTTGGTTAACTCGCCGATAACGGGGGAGACCCAGTACTTC.

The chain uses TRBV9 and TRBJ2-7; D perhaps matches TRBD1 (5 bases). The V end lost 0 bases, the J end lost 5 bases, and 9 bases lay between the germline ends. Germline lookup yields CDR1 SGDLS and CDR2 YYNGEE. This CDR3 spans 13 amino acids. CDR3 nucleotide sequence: TGTGCCAGCAGCGTAGGACAGTTCAACGAGCAGTACTTC. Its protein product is CASSVGQFNEQYF.

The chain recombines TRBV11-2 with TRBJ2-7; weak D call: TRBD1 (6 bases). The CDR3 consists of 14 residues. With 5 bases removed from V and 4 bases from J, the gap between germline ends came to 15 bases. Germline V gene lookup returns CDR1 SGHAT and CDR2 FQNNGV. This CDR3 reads CASSQWGPEYEQYF. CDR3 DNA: TGTGCCAGCAGCCAGTGGGGGCCTGAGTACGAGCAGTACTTC.

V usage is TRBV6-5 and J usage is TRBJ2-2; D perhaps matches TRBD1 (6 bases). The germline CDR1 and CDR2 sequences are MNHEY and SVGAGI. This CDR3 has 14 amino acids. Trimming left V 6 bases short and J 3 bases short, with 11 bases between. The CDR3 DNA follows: TGTGCCAGCAGGGAACAGGGTTACACCGGGGAGCTGTTTTTT. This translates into CASREQGYTGELFF.

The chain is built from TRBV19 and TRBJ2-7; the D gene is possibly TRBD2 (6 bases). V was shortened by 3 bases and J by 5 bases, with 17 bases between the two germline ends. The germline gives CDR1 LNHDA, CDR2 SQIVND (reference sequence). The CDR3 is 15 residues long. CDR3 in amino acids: CASSIQAGTPNEQYF. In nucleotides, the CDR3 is TGTGCCAGTAGTATCCAGGCGGGGACCCCCAACGAGCAGTACTTC.

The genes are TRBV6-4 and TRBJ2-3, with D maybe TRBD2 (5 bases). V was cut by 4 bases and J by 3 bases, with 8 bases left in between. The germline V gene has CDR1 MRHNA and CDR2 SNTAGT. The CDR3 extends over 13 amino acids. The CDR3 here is CASSVEATDTQYF. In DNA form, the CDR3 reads TGTGCCAGCAGTGTGGAGGCGACAGATACGCAGTATTTT.

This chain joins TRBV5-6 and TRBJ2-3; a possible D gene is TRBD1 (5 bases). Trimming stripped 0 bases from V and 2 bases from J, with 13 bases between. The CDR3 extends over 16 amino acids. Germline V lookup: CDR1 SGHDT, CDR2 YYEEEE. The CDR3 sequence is CASSLGDSYFTDTQYF. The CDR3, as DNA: TGTGCCAGCAGCTTGGGAGACAGTTACTTCACAGATACGCAGTATTTT.

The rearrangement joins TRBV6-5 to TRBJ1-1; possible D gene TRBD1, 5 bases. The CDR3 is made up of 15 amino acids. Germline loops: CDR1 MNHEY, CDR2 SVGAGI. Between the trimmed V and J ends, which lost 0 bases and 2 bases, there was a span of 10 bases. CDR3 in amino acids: CASSYSGQINTEAFF. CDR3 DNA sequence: TGTGCCAGCAGTTACTCGGGGCAGATCAACACTGAAGCTTTCTTT.

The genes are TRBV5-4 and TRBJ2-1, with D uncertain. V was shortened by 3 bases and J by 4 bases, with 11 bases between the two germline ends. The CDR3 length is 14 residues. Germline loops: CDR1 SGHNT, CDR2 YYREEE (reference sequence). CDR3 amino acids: CASSYFLEYNEQFF. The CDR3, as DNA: TGTGCCAGCAGCTACTTCCTAGAATACAATGAGCAGTTCTTC. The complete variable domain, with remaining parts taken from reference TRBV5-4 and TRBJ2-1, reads ETGVTQSPTHLIKTRGQQVTLRCSSQSGHNTVSWYQQALGQGPQFIFQYYREEENGRGNFPPRFSGLQFPNYSSELNVNALELDDSALYLCASSYFLEYNEQFFGPGTRLTVL.

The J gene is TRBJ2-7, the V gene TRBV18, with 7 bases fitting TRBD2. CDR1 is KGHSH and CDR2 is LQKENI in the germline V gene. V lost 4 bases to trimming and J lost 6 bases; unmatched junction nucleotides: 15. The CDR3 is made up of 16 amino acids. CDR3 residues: CASSLQAGGRTSEQYF. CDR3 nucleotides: TGTGCCAGCTCACTTCAGGCCGGCGGGAGAACTTCCGAGCAGTACTTC.